This is a list of T cell receptor beta chains from one sample in a study of post-analysis software for immune sequencing data. Each CDR3 protein is one row after TCRdb ran MiXCR on the PCR reads. In the table there are hundreds of thousands of distinct CDR3 sequences, roughly 36% of which are singletons. The sequenced sample was blood. Receptor source: a girl aged 10-17 years with multiple sclerosis. Both conserved end residues are part of each CDR3. D genes are given only for firm matches. Size values are once, few and many counts, or a class for expanded clones, and some rows have none.

- TRBJ1-2 TRBV20-1 - TGCAGTGGAGTGGTTCGACGGAATTCCTATGGCTACACCTTC CSGVVRRNSYGYTF
- TRBJ2-7 TRBV25-1 - TGTGCCAGTATGACGAGTCCTCCGGGCCCTTCAGGGCAGTACTTC CASMTSPPGPSGQYF
- TRBJ2-7 TRBV7-2 TRBD1 TGTGCCAGCGCCTTTGGGACAGGGGCCTACGAGCAGTACTTC CASAFGTGAYEQYF
few TRBJ2-7 TRBV7-9 TRBD1 TGTGCCAGCAGTCCCGGGACAGGAAGGAGCTCCTACGAGCAGTACTTC CASSPGTGRSSYEQYF
few TRBJ1-2 TRBV6-1 - TGTGCCAGCAGGAGATTAAACTATGGCTACACCTTC CASRRLNYGYTF
few TRBJ1-2 TRBV2 - TGTGCCAGCACAAAAAGATCCGGGCAGCGCTTGAATGTCGGGTCCTTTGGCTATGGCTACACCTTC CASTKRSGQRLNVGSFGYGYTF
few TRBJ2-3 TRBV19 - TGTGCCAGTAGTATCGCCGGGGGTTATACCACAGATACGCAGTATTTT CASSIAGGYTTDTQYF
- TRBJ1-1 TRBV27 - TGTGCCATCAGTTCCGACGGGTTGAACACTGAAGCTTTCTTT CAISSDGLNTEAFF
few TRBJ1-1 TRBV6-5 TRBD1 TGTGCCAGCAGTTTTTCCGGACAGGGCGGTGAAGCTTTCTTT CASSFSGQGGEAFF
- TRBJ2-1 TRBV12-3/TRBV12-4 - TGTGCCAGCACCTTGAGGCTCTTAGTGGGGGGACGATACAATGAGCAGTTCTTC CASTLRLLVGGRYNEQFF
- TRBJ1-5 TRBV30 TRBD1 TGTGCCTGGAGCTTCGGGACAGGGGATCAGCCCCAGCATTTT CAWSFGTGDQPQHF
once TRBJ1-2 TRBV6-6 TRBD1 TGTGCCAGCATTCGACAGGGGGCCGGTGGCTACACCTTC CASIRQGAGGYTF
- TRBJ1-4 TRBV27 - TGTGCCAGCAGTGCCCGCCTCACAACTAATGAAAAACTGTTTTTT CASSARLTTNEKLFF
few TRBJ2-7 TRBV6-5 TRBD1 TGTGCCAGCAGTTACTATACCGGGACAGCGGCCTACGAGCAGTACTTC CASSYYTGTAAYEQYF
many TRBJ2-7 TRBV27 - TGTGCCAGCAGTTTGACAGTTTCCTACGAGCAGTACTTC CASSLTVSYEQYF
- TRBJ2-7 TRBV29-1 TRBD1 TGCAGCGTTGAAGGGGACAGGGCCGACGCCTACGAGCAGTACTTC CSVEGDRADAYEQYF
- TRBJ1-5 TRBV7-9 - TGTGCCAGCAGCTTAAATCAGGGAGCCCAGCCCCAGCATTTT CASSLNQGAQPQHF
- TRBJ2-5 TRBV12-3/TRBV12-4 - TGTGCCAGCAGTTTAGCTGGGGTAACGGGGGAGCAGTACTTC CASSLAGVTGEQYF
few TRBJ2-7 TRBV7-2 - TGTGCCAGCAGCACCACTAGTTACTACGAGCAGTACTTC CASSTTSYYEQYF
- TRBJ2-6 TRBV2 - TGTGCCGGAACAGGGACTGGGGCCAACGTCCTGACTTTC CAGTGTGANVLTF
- TRBJ2-7 TRBV6-2/TRBV6-3 - TGTGCCAGCACCCACTTTCCCGGACAGTCTGACCTGGAGCAGTACTTC CASTHFPGQSDLEQYF
many TRBJ2-5 TRBV5-6 TRBD1 TGTGCCAGCAGCTTGGCGGGACAGGGCGAGAAGACCCAGTACTTC CASSLAGQGEKTQYF
many TRBJ2-1 TRBV3-1 TRBD1 TGTGCCAGCAGCCAAAACCCGGGACAGTACAATGAGCAGTTCTTC CASSQNPGQYNEQFF
once TRBJ2-6 TRBV10-1 - TGCGCCACCTTAGGGCCCGGGTGGTACGAGCCTGGGGCCAACGTCCTGACTTTC CATLGPGWYEPGANVLTF
few TRBJ2-6 TRBV5-1 TRBD1 TGCGCCAGCAGCTCCCTCGGCAGGGGGCCGGAAAACTCTGGGGCCAACGTCCTGACTTTC CASSSLGRGPENSGANVLTF
- TRBJ2-7 TRBV7-9 - TGTGCCAGCAGCTTAGGGGGACGGCAGGACGAGCAGTACTTC CASSLGGRQDEQYF
- TRBJ1-5 TRBV10-3 - TGTGCCATCAGGGAGACTGAGGATCTGCCCCAGCATTTT CAIRETEDLPQHF
few TRBJ1-6 TRBV7-9 - TGTGCCAGCAGCATTGACACCAATTCACCCCTCCACTTT CASSIDTNSPLHF
- TRBJ2-3 TRBV6-1 TRBD2 TGTGCCAGCAGAGAGCGCGGGGGTGAGGATACGCAGTATTTT CASRERGGEDTQYF
few TRBJ2-5 TRBV29-1 - TGCAGCGTTGTTCCCGGTGGGGAGACCCAGTACTTC CSVVPGGETQYF
- TRBJ2-5 TRBV25-1 - TGTGCCAGCAGTGGAATACACCAAGAGACCCAGTACTTC CASSGIHQETQYF
few TRBJ2-1 TRBV2 TRBD2 TGTGCCAGCAGTGGACTAGCGTCCTACAATGAGCAGTTCTTC CASSGLASYNEQFF
few TRBJ1-5 TRBV29-1 - TGCAGCGTAGCAAGCAACAGGGACTCCCTTGGAGCCCAGCATTTT CSVASNRDSLGAQHF
- TRBJ1-1 TRBV11-2 - TGTGCCAGCAGCCGCAACCGGGATTCCCTAGGGAGGACTGAAGCTTTCTTT CASSRNRDSLGRTEAFF
many TRBJ1-2 TRBV12-3/TRBV12-4 - TGTGCCAGCAGTTTCCAGGGACGGGGCTACACCTTC CASSFQGRGYTF
few TRBJ1-2 TRBV6-2/TRBV6-3 TRBD1 TGTGCCAGCAGTTACGGGACAGGGGGCCTTGGTGGCTACACCTTC CASSYGTGGLGGYTF
- TRBJ2-3 TRBV5-1 TRBD1 TGCGACAGCAGCCTTGGACAGGACACAGATACGCAGTATTTT CDSSLGQDTDTQYF